The entry that follows covers one T cell receptor (beta chain) sequence. The data were taken from a study of blood T cell repertoires in COVID-19. Germline V CDR1 and CDR2: SNHLY, FYNNEI. The germline V and J ends were trimmed by 6 bases and 4 bases, with 15 bases remaining between them. This CDR3 contains 15 residues. Sequencing was performed with immunoSEQ multiplex PCR; in TCRdb, only in-frame clones are kept and a portion is missing. The sample contains fewer than 300,000 clones, about 87% of which appear only once. Sequencing used PBMCs or T cells enriched from blood (not recorded which). The receptor was derived from a woman in her forties with acute COVID-19. V is TRBV2 and J is TRBJ2-2, with no clear D. The CDR3 loop is CASRMTPPGTGELFF. Written as DNA, the CDR3 is TGTGCCAGCAGGATGACCCCGCCGGGCACCGGGGAGCTGTTTTTT.